Listed below are T cell receptor beta chains from one sample, sequenced in a study of blood T cell repertoires in COVID-19. The assay was immunoSEQ multiplex PCR, and TCRdb's table has in-frame clones only and misses some. The sample includes a few hundred thousand clones, around 87% of them seen just once. The sequenced sample consisted of peripheral blood. These receptors were obtained from a woman aged 50 to 60 who had recovered from COVID-19. The CDR3 runs from the conserved cysteine through the conserved F or W. Each record gives: D gene, V gene, clone size, J gene, CDR3 DNA, CDR3 protein. D genes are given only for firm matches. Expanded clones get a size class; other rows say once, few or many, or leave the size out.

D: NA
V: TRBV7-2
size: NA
J: TRBJ2-5
DNA: TGTGCCAGCAGCTTAGCCGCGCAGGGGCCGGAGACCCAGTACTTC
CDR3: CASSLAAQGPETQYF

D: NA
V: TRBV21-1
size: NA
J: TRBJ2-5
DNA: TGTGCCAGCAGCAAATGCCGTCAGATGGAAGAGACCCAGTACTTC
CDR3: CASSKCRQMEETQYF

D: TRBD2
V: TRBV4-1
size: NA
J: TRBJ2-2
DNA: TGCGCCAGCAGCCAGTATAAGGGACTAGCGGGATTTATCACCGGGGAGCTGTTTTTT
CDR3: CASSQYKGLAGFITGELFF

D: NA
V: TRBV25-1
size: NA
J: TRBJ1-1
DNA: TGTGCCAGCAGTGATCGGAAGGGACAAAACACTGAAGCTTTCTTT
CDR3: CASSDRKGQNTEAFF

D: NA
V: TRBV20-1
size: NA
J: TRBJ1-5
DNA: TGCAGTGCTAGTAGCCCAGGGGGCAATCAGCCCCAGCATTTT
CDR3: CSASSPGGNQPQHF

D: NA
V: TRBV28
size: NA
J: TRBJ2-2
DNA: TGTGCCAGTCTCATACCGACAGGCACCTCCGGGACCGGGGAGCTGTTTTTT
CDR3: CASLIPTGTSGTGELFF

D: NA
V: TRBV12-3/TRBV12-4
size: NA
J: TRBJ1-5
DNA: TGTGCCAGCAGTTTAGGGGAGGATCAGCCCCAGCATTTT
CDR3: CASSLGEDQPQHF

D: TRBD2
V: TRBV2
size: NA
J: TRBJ2-1
DNA: TGTGCCAGCAGTGAGTCTGGGGGGGTCTCCTACAATGAGCAGTTCTTC
CDR3: CASSESGGVSYNEQFF

D: NA
V: TRBV7-6
size: few
J: TRBJ1-5
DNA: TGTGCCAGCAGCCCAGGCGCCTCGACATTCCAGCCCCAGCATTTT
CDR3: CASSPGASTFQPQHF

D: TRBD2
V: TRBV13
size: NA
J: TRBJ2-7
DNA: TGTGCCAGCAGCTTAGCGGGGGGGCCCGACGAGCAGTACTTC
CDR3: CASSLAGGPDEQYF

D: TRBD2
V: TRBV28
size: NA
J: TRBJ2-1
DNA: TGTGCCAGCAGCTGGGCGGGGGGCCCTTACAATGAGCAGTTCTTC
CDR3: CASSWAGGPYNEQFF

D: NA
V: TRBV28
size: NA
J: TRBJ1-5
DNA: TGTGCCAGCAGCGGGAATGTCGAACTGGATCAGCCCCAGCATTTT
CDR3: CASSGNVELDQPQHF